A single count supports the clone carrying this T cell receptor beta chain. The data were taken from a study of blood T cell repertoires in COVID-19. The overall study: The study drew acute and convalescent COVID-19 samples from the United States, Italy and Spain. PBMCs, B-cell-depleted T cells, or T cells were the source of the cDNA or gDNA that made up the material.

This CDR3 spans 14 amino acids. The ends lost 1 base at V and 11 bases at J; junction bases unmatched: 5. Germline V lookup: CDR1 SGHTA, CDR2 FQGNSA. Under the authors' procedure: Reference gene primer amplification in the assay estimated nucleated cell counts. Produced via immunoSEQ multiplex PCR; TCRdb's table is partial and in-frame only. That table supplies the V and J calls and clone size; D and trimming were determined from the DNA. The repertoire holds roughly 75,000 clones, with 85% to 90% as singletons. The TCR was taken from an elderly man in a cohort sampled during active COVID-19. The source material was peripheral blood. This chain uses TRBV7-2 with TRBJ2-4; 10 bases agree with TRBD2. The CDR3 nucleotides read TGTGCCAGCAGCTTAGGAGCGGGGGGGGTATTTCAGTACTTC. Translation: CASSLGAGGVFQYF. Full variable domain (remainder filled in from reference TRBV7-2 and TRBJ2-4): GAGVSQSPSNKVTEKGKDVELRCDPISGHTALYWYRQSLGQGLEFLIYFQGNSAPDKSGLPSDRFSAERTGGSVSTLTIQRTQQEDSAVYLCASSLGAGGVFQYFGAGTRLSVL.